Presented here are 10 T cell receptor beta chains from one specimen sequenced in a study of blood T cell repertoires in COVID-19. Clones were sequenced by immunoSEQ multiplex PCR, and TCRdb holds only the in-frame ones, with some missing. The sample includes about 330,000 clones, 86% of them seen just once. The sequenced material came from PBMCs or T cells enriched from blood (not recorded which). These receptors were obtained from a young woman who had recovered from COVID-19.

The rearrangement uses TRBV9 and TRBJ2-3; possibly TRBD2 for D (6 bases). Germline V lookup: CDR1 SGDLS, CDR2 YYNGEE. Trimming left V 4 bases short and J 5 bases short, with 17 bases between. CDR3 length: 15 residues. CDR3 residues: CASSSEGTAGDTQYF. CDR3 DNA sequence: TGTGCCAGCAGCTCCGAGGGGACTGCGGGAGATACGCAGTATTTT.

The chain is built from TRBV9 and TRBJ1-1, with D possibly matching TRBD1 (5 bases). The V end was cut by 10 bases, the J end by 2 bases, with 18 bases between. The length of the CDR3 is 14 residues. Per the germline V gene, CDR1 is SGDLS and CDR2 is YYNGEE. The CDR3, as DNA: TGTGCCTCAGCGAGGTTAGGGGTAAACACTGAAGCTTTCTTT. It codes for CASARLGVNTEAFF.

This clone was picked up one time. The chain carries TRBV5-4 and TRBJ2-3, with D uncertain. V lost 2 bases to trimming and J lost 5 bases, with 12 bases between them. CDR1 and CDR2 from the germline V gene are SGHNT and YYREEE (reference sequence). The CDR3 spans 14 residues. The CDR3 nucleotides are TGTGCCAGCAGCTTTCAGCCGACAAGAGATACGCAGTATTTT. Amino acid sequence: CASSFQPTRDTQYF.

The J gene is TRBJ1-6, the V gene TRBV5-1; 8 bases map to TRBD1. V trimming: 0 bases; J trimming: 10 bases; junction bases outside the gene matches: 6. Germline lookup yields CDR1 SGHRS and CDR2 YFSETQ. This CDR3 comprises 15 residues. CDR3: CASSLGQGTRSPLHF. In nucleotides, the CDR3 is TGCGCCAGCAGCTTGGGACAGGGGACGCGGTCACCCCTCCACTTT.

This clone appeared a single time. The V gene is TRBV7-8, the J gene TRBJ2-1; D may match TRBD1 or TRBD2 (5 bases each). Germline values: CDR1 SGHVS, CDR2 FQNEAQ. Trimming took 5 bases from V and 4 from J, leaving 12 bases between them. This CDR3 contains 14 residues. This CDR3 is CASSQGEPYNEQFF. The CDR3 nucleotides are TGTGCCAGCAGCCAGGGAGAACCGTACAATGAGCAGTTCTTC. Variable domain in full (rest from reference TRBV7-8 and TRBJ2-1): GAGVSQSPRYKVAKRGQDVALRCDPISGHVSLFWYQQALGQGPEFLTYFQNEAQLDKSGLPSDRFFAERPEGSVSTLKIQRTQQEDSAVYLCASSQGEPYNEQFFGPGTRLTVL.

The chain links TRBV5-1 to TRBJ1-1; tentatively, D is TRBD1 (6 bases). Per germline, CDR1 SGHRS and CDR2 YFSETQ. The CDR3 consists of 13 residues. Between the trimmed V and J ends, which lost 3 bases and 3 bases, there was a span of 9 bases. CDR3: CASSSQGYTEAFF. CDR3 sequence (DNA): TGCGCCAGCAGCTCCCAGGGGTACACTGAAGCTTTCTTT.

V is TRBV7-3 and J is TRBJ2-1; TRBD2 matches at 8 bases. Germline trimming cut 2 bases from V and 10 bases from J; bases unmatched to any gene: 4. CDR3 length: 13 amino acids. Germline CDR1 is SGHTA and CDR2 is FQGTGA. For the CDR3, the DNA is TGTGCCAGCAGCTTAGCGGGGGGCGAGGAGCAGTTCTTC. Residues: CASSLAGGEEQFF.

CDR3 sequence: CAWSPTGLRAPYEQYF. The CDR3 coding sequence is TGTGCCTGGAGTCCCACGGGACTCAGGGCCCCCTACGAGCAGTACTTC. The chain recombines TRBV30 with TRBJ2-7, with D tentatively TRBD2 (6 bases). Trimming took 2 bases from V and 2 from J, leaving 19 bases between them. The CDR3 is 16 amino acids. Germline V gene data show CDR1 as GTSNPN and CDR2 as SVGIG (reference sequence).

This CDR3 reads CASSLSGTSGSYEQYF. The DNA of the CDR3 is TGTGCCAGCAGTTTATCCGGGACTAGTGGTTCCTACGAGCAGTACTTC. This chain joins TRBV28 and TRBJ2-7, with TRBD2 matching 8 bases. V shed 1 base and J 1 base; nucleotides not matched to a gene: 6. The germline V gene encodes CDR1 MDHEN and CDR2 SYDVKM. This CDR3 spans 16 amino acids.

This clone was seen only a few times. This chain uses TRBV21-1 with TRBJ1-1. TRBV21-1 is listed as a pseudogene. The length of the CDR3 is 14 residues. CDR3 amino acids: CASSSPTGGTEAFF. The CDR3 nucleotides read TGTGCCAGCAGCAGCCCGACGGGGGGCACTGAAGCTTTCTTT.